Below are 32 T cell receptor beta chains sequenced from a single sample in a study of blood T cell repertoires in COVID-19. Assay used: immunoSEQ multiplex PCR; TCRdb lists only in-frame clones, some missing. The table shows 150,000 to 200,000 clones, with over 75% occurring only once. Sequenced input: PBMCs or T cells enriched from blood (not recorded which). Receptors originate from a woman aged 18-29 years who had recovered from COVID-19.

The chain recombines TRBV11-3 with TRBJ2-3, with TRBD1 matching 7 bases. CDR3 length: 16 amino acids. Germline loops: CDR1 SGHNT, CDR2 YENEEA. The junction had 10 bases not matched to a gene; V was cut back by 6 bases and J by 1 base. The CDR3 is CASSLAVTGGTDTQYF. DNA for the CDR3: TGTGCCAGCAGTCTAGCAGTAACAGGGGGCACAGATACGCAGTATTTT.

The genes are TRBV9 and TRBJ2-5; the D gene is possibly TRBD2 (6 bases). V gave up 0 bases and J gave up 3 bases, with 9 bases separating them. Germline loops: CDR1 SGDLS, CDR2 YYNGEE. The CDR3 length is 14 residues. CDR3 sequence reads: CASSVAGGEETQYF. The CDR3 region has the DNA TGTGCCAGCAGCGTAGCAGGCGGGGAAGAGACCCAGTACTTC.

This clone was counted once. The chain links TRBV5-1 to TRBJ2-2; 7 bases line up with TRBD2. The CDR3 has 14 amino acids. Germline CDR1 reads SGHRS; CDR2 reads YFSETQ. After removal of 1 base from V and 5 bases from J, the junction contained 2 bases not matched to a gene. DNA for the CDR3: TGCGCCAGCAGCTTGAGGACTAGAACCGGGGAGCTGTTTTTT. Its protein product is CASSLRTRTGELFF.

The V gene is TRBV7-2, the J gene TRBJ1-2, with a possible D match to TRBD1 (5 bases). The ends were cut back, 5 bases at V and 0 bases at J, with 10 bases in the middle. Germline values: CDR1 SGHTA, CDR2 FQGNSA. The CDR3 length is 14 residues. The CDR3 spells CASSPETANYGYTF. In DNA form, the CDR3 reads TGTGCCAGCAGCCCAGAGACAGCTAACTATGGCTACACCTTC.

This chain joins TRBV3-1 (or the pseudogene TRBV3-2) and TRBJ2-1; 7 bases fit TRBD1. With 4 bases clipped from V and 1 base from J, the junction kept 4 bases outside the gene matches. Germline V CDR1 and CDR2: LGHDT, YNNKEL (reference sequence). CDR3 size: 15 residues. The CDR3 protein is CASSLNRGSYNEQFF. The CDR3 nucleotides read TGTGCCAGCAGCCTAAACAGGGGTTCCTACAATGAGCAGTTCTTC.

This chain connects TRBV19 to TRBJ2-7; D not resolved. This CDR3 region has 13 residues. CDR1 is LNHDA, CDR2 SQIVND, per germline (reference sequence). With 2 bases removed from V and 2 bases from J, the gap between germline ends came to 7 bases. The CDR3 DNA sequence: TGTGCCAGTAGTATACAGGCAGCCTACGAGCAGTACTTC. Amino acids: CASSIQAAYEQYF.

The chain is built from TRBV18 and TRBJ1-5, with TRBD1 matching over 7 bases. V dropped 3 bases and J dropped 7; count of bases not matched to a gene: 6. The CDR3 runs 14 residues. Germline CDR1 KGHSH, CDR2 LQKENI. CDR3 residues: CASSPQGEAQPQHF. In DNA, the CDR3 is TGTGCCAGCTCACCCCAGGGGGAAGCACAGCCCCAGCATTTT. The entire variable domain, with the rest obtained from reference TRBV18 and TRBJ1-5, is as follows: NAGVMQNPRHLVRRRGQEARLRCSPMKGHSHVYWYRQLPEEGLKFMVYLQKENIIDESGMPKERFSAEFPKEGPSILRIQQVVRGDSAAYFCASSPQGEAQPQHFGDGTRLSIL.

V gene TRBV12-3 or TRBV12-4 combines with J gene TRBJ1-1; a weak D match, TRBD1 (6 bases). This CDR3 has 13 amino acids. Trimming shortened V by 1 base and J by 6 bases, and 9 bases separated the two germline ends. CDR3 amino acids: CASSLGGGAEAFF. CDR3 bases: TGTGCCAGCAGTTTAGGGGGGGGCGCTGAAGCTTTCTTT.

The chain combines TRBV6-5 with TRBJ2-1, with 7 bases identical to TRBD1. The CDR3 runs 15 residues. Germline values: CDR1 MNHEY, CDR2 SVGAGI. Germline trimming cut 4 bases from V and 0 bases from J; bases unmatched to any gene: 3. In DNA, the CDR3 is TGTGCCAGCAGTTCGACAGGGCTCTCCTACAATGAGCAGTTCTTC. It specifies CASSSTGLSYNEQFF.

This clone appeared a few times. The genes are TRBV10-3 and TRBJ1-1; D is perhaps TRBD1 (5 bases). The CDR3 length is 15 residues. Between the trimmed V and J ends, which lost 7 bases and 0 bases, there was a span of 15 bases. Germline V gives CDR1 ENHRY, CDR2 SYGVKD. Here the CDR3 DNA reads TGTGCCATCATGGCGGAGGGGATGATGAACACTGAAGCTTTCTTT. Translation: CAIMAEGMMNTEAFF.

This sequence joins TRBV28 and TRBJ1-2; 8 positions match TRBD1. The V gene end was trimmed by 6 bases and the J gene end by 3 bases; junction bases not matched to a gene: 15. Germline V gene lookup returns CDR1 MDHEN and CDR2 SYDVKM. This CDR3 has 17 residues. This CDR3 reads CASSPPFRTGLDYGYTF. As DNA, the CDR3 is TGTGCCAGCAGCCCCCCGTTCAGGACAGGGTTGGACTATGGCTACACCTTC.

The chain recombines TRBV7-6 with TRBJ1-6; TRBD1 matches 8 bases. The length of the CDR3 is 16 residues. Trimming at V came to 2 bases and at J to 5 bases, leaving 5 bases not matched to a gene. From germline, CDR1 is SGHVS and CDR2 FNYEAQ. For the CDR3, the DNA is TGTGCCAGCAGCTTATCCGGACAGGGAAATAATTCACCCCTCCACTTT. It yields the protein CASSLSGQGNNSPLHF.

This clone has a handful of counts. The rearrangement uses TRBV5-4 and TRBJ2-7, with D maybe TRBD1 (6 bases). Per germline, CDR1 SGHNT and CDR2 YYREEE (reference sequence). This CDR3 has 14 residues. V lost 3 bases and J lost 0, with 10 bases in between. The CDR3 sequence is CASSWDMSSYEQYF. The CDR3 DNA follows: TGTGCCAGCAGCTGGGACATGAGCTCCTACGAGCAGTACTTC.

The V gene is TRBV6-2 or TRBV6-3, the J gene TRBJ2-5; 10 bases line up with TRBD1. Germline V gene data show CDR1 as MNHEY and CDR2 as SVGEGT. Trimming cost V 2 bases and J 6 bases; bases outside gene matches: 3. This CDR3 spans 14 amino acids. The chain's CDR3 is CASSYGDRGKTQYF. In DNA, the CDR3 is TGTGCCAGCAGTTACGGGGACAGGGGAAAGACCCAGTACTTC.

The chain couples TRBV5-1 to TRBJ2-7; 10 bases align to TRBD2. The J segment lost 4 bases and the V segment lost 5 bases, leaving 12 bases of the junction unmatched. Germline lookup yields CDR1 SGHRS and CDR2 YFSETQ. CDR3 length: 16 residues. The CDR3 region is CASSLGHSGGNYEQYF. CDR3 coding DNA: TGCGCCAGCAGTCTGGGGCATAGCGGGGGGAATTACGAGCAGTACTTC. Filled out from reference TRBV5-1 and TRBJ2-7, the complete variable domain reads KAGVTQTPRYLIKTRGQQVTLSCSPISGHRSVSWYQQTPGQGLQFLFEYFSETQRNKGNFPGRFSGRQFSNSRSEMNVSTLELGDSALYLCASSLGHSGGNYEQYFGPGTRLTVT.

The sample holds a few counts of this clone. V usage is TRBV2 and J usage is TRBJ2-7; 10 bases fit TRBD2. V was pared by 6 bases and J by 4 bases, with 9 bases of the junction left unmatched. CDR3 length: 15 residues. Germline assignment: CDR1 SNHLY and CDR2 FYNNEI. This CDR3 reads CASSTSGMANYEQYF. CDR3 DNA sequence: TGTGCCAGCAGCACTAGCGGGATGGCTAATTACGAGCAGTACTTC.

J is TRBJ1-1 and V is TRBV19; D gene uncertain. Germline V gene lookup returns CDR1 LNHDA and CDR2 SQIVND (reference sequence). V lost 3 bases and J 0 bases, leaving 14 bases between the germline ends. The CDR3 extends over 16 amino acids. The CDR3 coding sequence is TGTGCCAGTAGTATTGGGCAGATACTCATGAACACTGAAGCTTTCTTT. Translated, it gives CASSIGQILMNTEAFF.

Comment on this clone: Other DNA variants within this sample encode the same CDR3. The chain links TRBV12-3 or TRBV12-4 to TRBJ2-7; D may be TRBD2 (6 bases). V was pared by 5 bases and J by 4 bases, with 12 bases between. This CDR3 is built from 13 residues. CDR3 residues: CASSPGTPYEQYF. CDR3 nucleotides: TGTGCCAGCAGTCCCGGGACTCCTTACGAGCAGTACTTC.

The J gene is TRBJ1-2, the V gene TRBV28; TRBD1 might be the D (6 bases). This CDR3 region has 14 residues. Trimming removed 7 bases from V and 2 bases from J, with 14 bases in between. Germline V CDR1 and CDR2: MDHEN, SYDVKM. CDR3 amino acids: CASTDGGGNYGYTF. The DNA for the CDR3 is TGTGCCAGCACCGATGGGGGGGGCAACTATGGCTACACCTTC.

In DNA form, the CDR3 reads TGTGCCAGCAGCCTAGGACAGGACTATGGCTACACCTTC. Its translation: CASSLGQDYGYTF. The chain employs TRBV5-4 and TRBJ1-2, with 7 bases that match TRBD1. The germline V gene encodes CDR1 SGHNT and CDR2 YYREEE (reference sequence). The CDR3 sequence is 13 residues long. V shed 4 bases and J 3 bases; nucleotides not matched to a gene: 3.

Only one count was recorded for this clone. The V gene is TRBV6-2 or TRBV6-3, the J gene TRBJ1-1, with TRBD1 matching 7 bases. This CDR3 has 12 residues. The V and J ends lost 5 bases and 8 bases, in that order; junction bases with no gene match: 5. From germline, CDR1 is MNHEY and CDR2 SVGEGT. For the CDR3, the DNA is TGTGCCAGCAGTCGGGGGACAGCCGAAGCTTTCTTT. Translated: CASSRGTAEAFF.

This rearrangement joins TRBV28 to TRBJ1-3; 7 positions agree with TRBD1. The CDR3 is 14 residues long. V shed 6 bases and J 7 bases; nucleotides not matched to a gene: 9. Germline V gene data show CDR1 as MDHEN and CDR2 as SYDVKM. In DNA, the CDR3 is TGTGCCAGCAGCCCACAGGGGATTAGGAACACCATATATTTT. Translated: CASSPQGIRNTIYF.

The chain carries TRBV14 and TRBJ1-1; no definite D call. V was pared by 5 bases and J by 1 base, with 8 bases between. Germline lookup yields CDR1 SGHDN and CDR2 FVKESK. This CDR3 has 13 residues. The CDR3 here is CASSGQTNTEAFF. The DNA of the CDR3 is TGTGCCAGCAGCGGGCAGACGAACACTGAAGCTTTCTTT.

The rearrangement uses TRBV5-1 and TRBJ2-7, with a tentative D call TRBD2 (5 bases). V was shortened by 4 bases and J by 0 bases, with 14 bases between the two germline ends. CDR1 SGHRS and CDR2 YFSETQ come from the germline V gene. The CDR3 is 15 residues long. The CDR3 loop reads CASSPWTVSSYEQYF. CDR3 sequence (DNA): TGCGCCAGCAGCCCCTGGACTGTCAGCTCCTACGAGCAGTACTTC.

This chain uses TRBV2 with TRBJ1-1; D may be TRBD1 (5 bases). The CDR3 runs 13 residues. Between the trimmed V and J ends, which lost 6 bases and 1 base, there was a span of 9 bases. Germline V CDR1 and CDR2: SNHLY, FYNNEI. The CDR3 DNA reads as TGTGCCAGCAGGACAACAGGGAACACTGAAGCTTTCTTT. Translation gives CASRTTGNTEAFF.

The gene calls are TRBV6-5 and TRBJ2-7; the match to TRBD1 covers 12 bases. The CDR3 spans 15 residues. Germline CDR1 and CDR2: MNHEY and SVGAGI. Trimming removed 6 bases from V and 4 bases from J; junction bases left unmatched: 7. The CDR3 protein is CASRPGQGAAYEQYF. The DNA for the CDR3 is TGTGCCAGCAGGCCGGGACAGGGGGCCGCGTACGAGCAGTACTTC.

The V gene is TRBV6-5, the J gene TRBJ1-1; D is ambiguous. V lost 5 bases to trimming and J lost 1 base, with 8 bases between them. This CDR3 contains 13 residues. CDR1 and CDR2 (germline): MNHEY, SVGAGI. The CDR3 region is CASSPVGNTEAFF. CDR3 sequence (DNA): TGTGCCAGCAGTCCCGTCGGGAACACTGAAGCTTTCTTT.

The J gene is TRBJ2-1, the V gene TRBV3-1 (or the pseudogene TRBV3-2); 12 nucleotides agree with TRBD2. The CDR3 loop spans 14 amino acids. V shed 5 bases, J shed 11 bases, and the junction held 7 bases outside the gene matches. Germline V gives CDR1 LGHDT, CDR2 YNNKEL (reference sequence). CDR3 loop: CASSEGLAGLKQFF. In DNA, the CDR3 is TGTGCCAGCAGCGAGGGACTAGCGGGCCTAAAGCAGTTCTTC.

V and J are TRBV7-6 and TRBJ2-7; the D gene is possibly TRBD1 (5 bases). The CDR3 is 13 amino acids. Trimming pared 1 base from V and 4 bases from J, leaving 8 bases between. Germline CDR1 SGHVS, CDR2 FNYEAQ. CDR3 sequence (DNA): TGTGCCAGCAGCTTAGGGGGCAAGTACGAGCAGTACTTC. The encoded protein is CASSLGGKYEQYF.

The chain is built from TRBV6-4 and TRBJ2-3, with 11 bases that match TRBD2. The V and J ends lost 6 bases and 1 base, in that order; junction bases with no gene match: 3. Germline-derived CDR1 and CDR2 are MRHNA and SNTAGT. The length of the CDR3 is 15 residues. CDR3 sequence (DNA): TGTGCCAGCAGCCTACTAGCGGGGGGCACAGATACGCAGTATTTT. Amino acids: CASSLLAGGTDTQYF.

This chain connects TRBV18 to TRBJ2-1; 14 bases align to TRBD2. Germline V gene data show CDR1 as KGHSH and CDR2 as LQKENI. The CDR3 loop spans 19 amino acids. The V segment lost 4 bases and the J segment 0 bases; nucleotides outside the gene matches: 8. The CDR3 sequence is CASSHPGLAGARSYNEQFF. For the CDR3, the DNA is TGTGCCAGCTCACATCCGGGACTAGCGGGGGCCCGCTCCTACAATGAGCAGTTCTTC.

This rearrangement joins TRBV19 to TRBJ1-4, with 9 bases lining up with TRBD1. The junction had 16 bases not matched to a gene; V was cut back by 4 bases and J by 7 bases. CDR3 length equals 18 residues. Germline CDR1 and CDR2: LNHDA and SQIVND (reference sequence). The CDR3 DNA reads TGTGCCAGTAGTACCACAACCCACAGACAGGGGGAAGGTGAAAAACTGTTTTTT. Residues: CASSTTTHRQGEGEKLFF.